Reported below is one T cell receptor (beta chain). The data belong to a study of shared clonotypes between healthy human individuals. Naive CD8 isolation took CD45RO-negative cells positively selected for CCR7 and excluded terminally differentiated effector memory CD45RA+ cells. Some clones are missing from TCRdb's copy, which holds only in-frame ones; the method was immunoSEQ multiplex PCR. The data contain 630,000 or so clones, roughly 98% of them singletons. With 7 bases removed from V and 4 bases from J, the gap between germline ends came to 12 bases. Per the germline V gene, CDR1 is SGHNT and CDR2 is YYREEE (reference sequence). The CDR3 runs to 13 residues.

Material for sequencing was naive CD8+ T cells sorted from blood. The chain links TRBV5-4 to TRBJ2-1; possibly TRBD1 for D (6 bases). The sequence was collected from a man aged 25-40 years in good health. As DNA, the CDR3 is TGTGCCAGCTCCCTAGGGGGTTACAATGAGCAGTTCTTC. Protein: CASSLGGYNEQFF.